In its sample, the clone carrying this T cell receptor (beta chain) was seen a few times. Its antigen is unidentified. This entry belongs to a study of regulatory T cells in long-lasting Graves disease. The study's findings and limits: Under persistent disease, TRBV28, TRBJ1-2 and TRBJ2-5 were used preferentially.

The CDR3 contains 12 residues. Germline assignment: CDR1 SGDLS and CDR2 YYNGEE. Deletions cut 0 bases from V and 5 bases from J, with 5 bases between. Specified time point: newly diagnosed GD, antithyroid drugs for less than 3 months. Extracted RNA from PBMCs served as the source of the TCR library. Assembly of TCR beta libraries relied on iRepertoire HTBI primers together with Arm-PCR of CDR3 regions. TCRdb re-derived calls from the multiplex PCR reads in MiXCR, one entry per CDR3 protein. The sample consists of about 470,000 distinct CDR3 sequences, 15% of them appearing once. The data also belong to a second study, concerning T cells in Graves' hyperthyroidism and ophthalmopathy.

Sequencing used peripheral blood mononuclear cells (PBMCs), obtained at new diagnosis, from a patient treated with antithyroid drugs. V gene TRBV9 combines with J gene TRBJ1-2, with D uncertain. This clonotype was sampled from a woman in her 30s with Graves disease. The CDR3 DNA reads as TGTGCCAGCAGCGTAGCCCAATATGGCTACACCTTC. Its protein product is CASSVAQYGYTF. The full variable domain, in which reference TRBV9 and TRBJ1-2 provide the parts outside the CDR3, is DSGVTQTPKHLITATGQRVTLRCSPRSGDLSVYWYQQSLDQGLQFLIQYYNGEERAKGNILERFSAQQFPDLHSELNLSSLELGDSALYFCASSVAQYGYTFGSGTRLTVV.